This T cell receptor (beta chain) is from a study of cytomegalovirus exposure and HLA in healthy donors. Study overall: Out of about 170 million T cells, an earlier analysis found about 120 million unique TCR beta sequences in total. General study points: Many donors carried some public TCRs, although rarity characterized most TCR sequences. Apparent HLA restriction characterized most CMV-associated TCR beta chains in a later analysis.

Primers: 60 Vbeta forward and 13 Jbeta reverse. Sequencing was performed with immunoSEQ multiplex PCR; in TCRdb, only in-frame clones are kept and a portion is missing. The sample records around 88,000 clones, 74% being singletons. Notes on this clone: Its antigen remains unknown.

Likely unrecorded immune exposures existed in these nominally healthy donors. Between the trimmed V and J ends, which lost 0 bases and 1 base, there was a span of 11 bases. Germline values: CDR1 SGHDT, CDR2 YYEEEE. CDR3 length equals 16 residues. This TCR came from a male donor in good health and CMV-seronegative. The V and J genes are TRBV5-6 and TRBJ1-5; possible D gene TRBD1, 6 bases. The material sequenced was PBMCs. The CDR3 reads CASSLGRGQSNQPQHF. The CDR3 DNA sequence: TGTGCCAGCAGCTTGGGGCGGGGGCAAAGCAATCAGCCCCAGCATTTT.